This TCR beta chain was captured by sequencing in a study of blood T cell repertoires in COVID-19. Generated by immunoSEQ multiplex PCR, the TCRdb table keeps only in-frame clones and is missing some. Of 200,000 to 250,000 clones listed, roughly 89% are singletons. The CDR3 length is 16 residues. The V segment lost 1 base and the J segment 4 bases; nucleotides outside the gene matches: 4. The V gene's germline CDR1 is LGHDT and CDR2 YNNKEL (reference sequence). This clonotype originated in a man aged 25-45 years who had been exposed to COVID-19. The sequencing sample was made of PBMCs or T cells enriched from blood (not recorded which). The chain is built from TRBV3-1 (or the pseudogene TRBV3-2) and TRBJ2-7; 13 bases are shared with TRBD2. In DNA form, the CDR3 reads TGTGCCAGCAGCCAAGGGACTAGCGGGGGCTATTACGAGCAGTACTTC. It translates to CASSQGTSGGYYEQYF.